This passage covers 13 T cell receptor beta chains from one sample sequenced in a study of cytomegalovirus exposure and HLA in healthy donors. Use of 60 Vbeta and 13 Jbeta primers characterized the PCR. TCRdb's copy holds only in-frame clones and misses some; the assay was immunoSEQ multiplex PCR. Among 85,000 to 130,000 clones listed, around 82% were seen once. The specimen sequenced was PBMCs. The receptors shown here come from a man aged 45 to 65 in good health and CMV-seronegative.

In its sample, this clone was seen a few times. The chain has TRBV7-2 and TRBJ2-1; D gene unclear. This CDR3 region has 11 residues. CDR1 and CDR2 from the germline V gene are SGHTA and FQGNSA. V gave up 5 bases and J gave up 8 bases, with 7 bases separating them. This CDR3 is CASSDGYEQFF. The CDR3, as DNA: TGTGCCAGCAGCGACGGGTATGAGCAGTTCTTC. The full variable domain, completed using reference TRBV7-2 and TRBJ2-1, is GAGVSQSPSNKVTEKGKDVELRCDPISGHTALYWYRQSLGQGLEFLIYFQGNSAPDKSGLPSDRFSAERTGGSVSTLTIQRTQQEDSAVYLCASSDGYEQFFGPGTRLTVL.

The CDR3 protein is CASTKRGQGNQPQHF. The CDR3 bases are TGTGCCAGCACTAAAAGGGGACAGGGAAATCAGCCCCAGCATTTT. The V gene is TRBV2, the J gene TRBJ1-5; 9 nucleotides match TRBD1. The CDR3 runs 15 residues. The V gene end was trimmed by 7 bases and the J gene end by 4 bases; junction bases not matched to a gene: 8. Germline V gene lookup returns CDR1 SNHLY and CDR2 FYNNEI.

The chain joins TRBV29-1 to TRBJ1-1; 9 bases match TRBD1. The germline V gene has CDR1 SQVTM and CDR2 ANQGSEA. The CDR3 contains 14 residues. Trimming at V came to 5 bases and at J to 3 bases, leaving 7 bases not matched to a gene. In DNA, the CDR3 is TGCAGCGTTTCCCGGGACAGGGAGGACACTGAAGCTTTCTTT. Amino acid sequence: CSVSRDREDTEAFF.

The chain has TRBV27 and TRBJ2-1; 8 positions match TRBD2. The CDR3 has 16 residues. The junction had 4 bases not matched to a gene; V was cut back by 0 bases and J by 3 bases. Germline CDR1 MNHEY, CDR2 SMNVEV (reference sequence). The CDR3 here is CASSLSLAGFYNEQFF. The CDR3 DNA reads TGTGCCAGCAGTTTATCTCTAGCGGGCTTCTACAATGAGCAGTTCTTC.

This clone has a single count. As DNA, the CDR3 is TGCGCCAGCAGCCAAGTCGTTACAGACACCCCTAAGCAGTACTTC. It codes for CASSQVVTDTPKQYF. The chain is built from TRBV4-1 and TRBJ2-7; D is unresolved. This CDR3 spans 15 amino acids. Germline CDR1 is MGHRA and CDR2 is YSYEKL. The V and J ends lost 1 base and 8 bases respectively, with 18 bases between them.

This sequence joins TRBV29-1 and TRBJ2-7; maybe TRBD1 (6 bases). The CDR3 has 12 amino acids. The V gene's germline CDR1 is SQVTM and CDR2 ANQGSEA. Trimming cost V 4 bases and J 3 bases, with 10 bases left between them. As DNA, the CDR3 is TGCAGCGTTGCAACGACAGGCTACGAGCAGTACGTC. This encodes CSVATTGYEQYV.

CDR3 DNA sequence: TGCGCCAGCAGCTCAGAACCAACTAGCGGGGGGGCGAATGAGCAGTTCTTC. Translated, it gives CASSSEPTSGGANEQFF. J is TRBJ2-1 and V is TRBV5-1, with 13 bases that match TRBD2. V gave up 3 bases and J gave up 7 bases; unmatched junction bases: 10. The germline CDR1 and CDR2 sequences are SGHRS and YFSETQ. This CDR3 region has 17 residues.

CDR3 in DNA: TGTGCCAGCAGCGACCTGGACAGGAACTATGGCTACACCTTC. Translation: CASSDLDRNYGYTF. J is TRBJ1-2 and V is TRBV5-4; TRBD1 aligns across 7 bases. V lost 4 bases and J lost 2; bases outside the gene matches: 5. The CDR3 spans 14 residues. Germline V gene sequence: CDR1 SGHNT, CDR2 YYREEE (reference sequence).

The chain combines TRBV19 with TRBJ1-5; TRBD1 might be the D (6 bases). Germline CDR1 is LNHDA and CDR2 is SQIVND (reference sequence). Trimming removed 3 bases from V and 5 bases from J, with 11 bases in between. This CDR3 comprises 14 residues. CDR3 in DNA: TGTGCCAGTAGTATGAAGGACAGAGATCAGCCCCAGCATTTT. Translating it yields CASSMKDRDQPQHF.

The V and J genes are TRBV2 and TRBJ1-4, with 7 bases lining up with TRBD1. V lost 5 bases to trimming and J lost 4 bases; unmatched junction nucleotides: 4. This CDR3 is 14 amino acids long. Looked up from germline, CDR1 is SNHLY and CDR2 is FYNNEI. CDR3 region: CASSSGTDNEKLFF. The CDR3 coding sequence is TGTGCCAGCAGTTCCGGGACAGATAATGAAAAACTGTTTTTT.

CDR3 DNA sequence: TGTGCCAGCAGCCGAGCAAATCTCGGGGCTGAAGCTTTCTTT. Translating gives CASSRANLGAEAFF. The chain is built from TRBV6-1 and TRBJ1-1; D gene ambiguous. The CDR3 has 14 amino acids. With 6 bases removed from V and 6 bases from J, the gap between germline ends came to 17 bases. Germline loops: CDR1 MNHNS, CDR2 SASEGT.

The chain has TRBV18 and TRBJ1-4; TRBD1 aligns across 7 bases. With V trimmed by 6 bases and J by 0 bases, 16 bases remained unmatched. CDR3 size: 19 residues. Per the germline V gene, CDR1 is KGHSH and CDR2 is LQKENI. This CDR3 reads CASSLGALTGVATNEKLFF. The CDR3 coding sequence is TGTGCCAGCTCCCTTGGGGCTCTCACAGGGGTGGCAACTAATGAAAAACTGTTTTTT.

The V call is TRBV6-1, the J call TRBJ2-2; TRBD1 matches at 10 bases. The CDR3 is 16 amino acids. V lost 4 bases, J lost 5 bases, and 7 bases stayed unmatched. Germline lookup yields CDR1 MNHNS and CDR2 SASEGT. CDR3 sequence (DNA): TGTGCCAGCAGTGTTAGGACAGGGGGATTTACCGGGGAGCTGTTTTTT. As protein: CASSVRTGGFTGELFF.